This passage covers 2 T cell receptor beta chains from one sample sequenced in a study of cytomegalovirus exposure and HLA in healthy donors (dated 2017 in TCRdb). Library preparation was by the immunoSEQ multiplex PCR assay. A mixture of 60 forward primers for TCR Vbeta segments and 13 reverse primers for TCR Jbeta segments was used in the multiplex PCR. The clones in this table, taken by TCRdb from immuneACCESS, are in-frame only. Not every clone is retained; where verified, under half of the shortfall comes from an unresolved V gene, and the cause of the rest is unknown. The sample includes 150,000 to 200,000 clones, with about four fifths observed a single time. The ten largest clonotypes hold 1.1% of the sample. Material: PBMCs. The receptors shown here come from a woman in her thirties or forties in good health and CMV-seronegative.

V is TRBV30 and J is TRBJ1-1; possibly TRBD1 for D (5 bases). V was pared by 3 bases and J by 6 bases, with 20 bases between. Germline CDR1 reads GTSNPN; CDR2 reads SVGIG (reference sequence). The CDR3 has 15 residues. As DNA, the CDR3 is TGTGCCTGGAGGGACCCCGGGGGAGGGATCGCTGAAGCTTTCTTT. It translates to CAWRDPGGGIAEAFF.

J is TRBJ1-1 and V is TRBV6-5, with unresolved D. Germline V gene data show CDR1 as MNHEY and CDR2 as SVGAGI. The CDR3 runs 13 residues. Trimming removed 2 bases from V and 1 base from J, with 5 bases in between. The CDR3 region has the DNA TGTGCCAGCAGTTACGGCCGGAACACTGAAGCTTTCTTT. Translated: CASSYGRNTEAFF.